This T cell receptor beta chain is drawn from a study of control samples from healthy donors and cancer patients. This CDR3 contains 15 residues. Germline loops: CDR1 SGHDT, CDR2 YYEEEE. V lost 0 bases and J 0 bases, leaving 9 bases between the germline ends. This table comes from immunoSEQ multiplex PCR, and its TCRdb copy is limited to in-frame clones, with some not included. The data contain 150,000 or so clones, approximately 93% of them singletons. The sequence was obtained from a middle-aged man in good health. The sequenced material came from blood. The genes are TRBV5-6 and TRBJ2-5; no clear D gene. Here the CDR3 reads CASSLVIGYQETQYF. In DNA, the CDR3 is TGTGCCAGCAGCTTGGTAATAGGGTACCAAGAGACCCAGTACTTC.